What follows are 14 T cell receptor beta chains derived from one specimen sequenced in a study of blood T cell repertoires in COVID-19. The table came from immunoSEQ multiplex PCR; TCRdb's copy has only in-frame clones and leaves some out. Seen here are 80,000 to 100,000 clones, 81% observed once, and the top ten hold about 4.1%. Sequenced: peripheral blood. Receptor source: a man aged 60 to 69 with acute or convalescent COVID-19.

J is TRBJ1-4 and V is TRBV11-2; the D is unclear. In germline, CDR1 is SGHAT, CDR2 FQNNGV. V lost 3 bases, J lost 4 bases, and 9 bases lay in between. The CDR3 runs 14 residues. DNA of the CDR3: TGTGCCAGCAGCTTCGGACTGAATAATGAAAAACTGTTTTTT. It encodes CASSFGLNNEKLFF.

The V and J genes are TRBV5-4 and TRBJ2-7; TRBD1 aligns across 9 bases. The length of the CDR3 is 14 residues. J gave up 7 bases and V 3 bases, and 8 bases lay outside the gene matches. Germline values: CDR1 SGHNT, CDR2 YYREEE (reference sequence). The CDR3 DNA sequence: TGTGCCAGCAGCTCCTATGGGACAGGGAGGGAGCAGTACTTC. This encodes CASSSYGTGREQYF.

This clone was detected only once. The chain couples TRBV28 to TRBJ2-7; D is perhaps TRBD2 (6 bases). V was pared by 5 bases and J by 1 base, with 18 bases between. This CDR3 comprises 16 residues. From germline, CDR1 is MDHEN and CDR2 SYDVKM. As DNA, the CDR3 is TGTGCCAGCAGTCCCCCCCTTTGGCGGGAATCCTACGAGCAGTACTTC. Translated: CASSPPLWRESYEQYF. The full variable domain, in which reference TRBV28 and TRBJ2-7 provide the parts outside the CDR3, is DVKVTQSSRYLVKRTGEKVFLECVQDMDHENMFWYRQDPGLGLRLIYFSYDVKMKEKGDIPEGYSVSREKKERFSLILESASTNQTSMYLCASSPPLWRESYEQYFGPGTRLTVT.

The chain joins TRBV6-6 to TRBJ2-7; 10 bases are shared with TRBD2. In germline, CDR1 is MNHNY, CDR2 SVGAGI (reference sequence). CDR3 length: 15 amino acids. V was clipped by 6 bases and J by 6 bases; unmatched bases: 11. For the CDR3, the DNA is TGTGCCAGCAGCTCACTTCTAGCGGGAGTTCGCGAGCAGTACTTC. This translates into CASSSLLAGVREQYF.

The chain combines TRBV7-2 with TRBJ2-7, with 10 bases fitting TRBD2. Germline V gives CDR1 SGHTA, CDR2 FQGNSA. V was pared by 4 bases and J by 5 bases, with 14 bases of the junction left unmatched. The CDR3 sequence is 17 residues long. The CDR3 DNA reads as TGTGCCAGCAGCTCCCGAAGCCTCGGGACTAGCGCAGACGAGCAGTACTTC. Residues: CASSSRSLGTSADEQYF. Looking up the rest from reference TRBV7-2 and TRBJ2-7 gives the full variable domain: GAGVSQSPSNKVTEKGKDVELRCDPISGHTALYWYRQSLGQGLEFLIYFQGNSAPDKSGLPSDRFSAERTGGSVSTLTIQRTQQEDSAVYLCASSSRSLGTSADEQYFGPGTRLTVT.

CDR3 nucleotide sequence: TGTGCCAGCAGTCCCGGGACAGGGTTCGAAGCTTTCTTT. Its protein is CASSPGTGFEAFF. This chain uses TRBV6-5 with TRBJ1-1; TRBD1 matches 9 bases. There are 13 residues in the CDR3. Germline lookup yields CDR1 MNHEY and CDR2 SVGAGI. With V trimmed by 5 bases and J by 8 bases, 6 bases remained unmatched.

The rearrangement joins TRBV10-2 to TRBJ1-1, with D perhaps matching TRBD1 (5 bases). V was cut by 2 bases and J by 8 bases, with 12 bases left in between. Germline CDR1 is WSHSY and CDR2 is SAAADI. The CDR3 is 13 amino acids. CDR3 region: CASSEGRGWEAFF. The CDR3, as DNA: TGCGCCAGCAGTGAGGGTAGGGGTTGGGAAGCTTTCTTT.

This clone was recorded only once. The V gene is TRBV6-1, the J gene TRBJ1-6, with D possibly being TRBD1 (6 bases). In germline, CDR1 is MNHNS, CDR2 SASEGT. V was pared by 3 bases and J by 0 bases, with 9 bases between. This CDR3 contains 16 residues. CDR3 nucleotide sequence: TGTGCCAGCAGTGAGGACAGTGGCTCCTATAATTCACCCCTCCACTTT. Its protein is CASSEDSGSYNSPLHF.

The rearrangement links TRBV7-2 to TRBJ1-1; possibly TRBD1 for D (5 bases). Trimming shortened V by 5 bases and J by 6 bases, and 13 bases separated the two germline ends. The germline CDR1 and CDR2 sequences are SGHTA and FQGNSA. CDR3 length: 13 residues. CDR3 region: CASSSDRGAEAFF. The CDR3 nucleotides read TGTGCCAGCAGCAGCGACAGAGGTGCTGAAGCTTTCTTT.

In its sample, this clone was seen a few times. The chain recombines TRBV28 with TRBJ1-1; the D is unclear. The germline gives CDR1 MDHEN, CDR2 SYDVKM. CDR3 length: 13 residues. Trimming left V 3 bases short and J 5 bases short, with 10 bases between. CDR3 protein: CASSFSRETEAFF. The CDR3 DNA is TGTGCCAGCAGTTTTTCCCGGGAAACTGAAGCTTTCTTT.

This clone has a handful of counts. The chain has TRBV3-1 (or the pseudogene TRBV3-2) and TRBJ1-5, with a possible D match to TRBD1 (6 bases). This CDR3 region has 15 residues. From germline, CDR1 is LGHDT and CDR2 YNNKEL (reference sequence). The V end was cut by 1 base, the J end by 10 bases, with 17 bases between. CDR3 sequence reads: CASSQGRTELPPQHF. Here the CDR3 DNA reads TGTGCCAGCAGCCAAGGAAGGACAGAGCTCCCACCCCAGCATTTT.

This chain joins TRBV28 and TRBJ1-5, with 11 bases matching TRBD1. V was clipped by 10 bases and J by 6 bases; unmatched bases: 8. The CDR3 is 14 amino acids. Per germline, CDR1 MDHEN and CDR2 SYDVKM. In DNA, the CDR3 is TGTGCCAACGGTGGGGACAGGGGGAGTCAGCCCCAGCATTTT. Translation gives CANGGDRGSQPQHF.

This CDR3 is CASSRPGQGTYNEQFF. DNA for the CDR3: TGTGCCAGCAGCAGGCCGGGACAGGGGACCTACAATGAGCAGTTCTTC. The V call is TRBV5-6, the J call TRBJ2-1, with 10 bases that match TRBD1. CDR3 size: 16 residues. V was pared by 4 bases and J by 2 bases, with 6 bases of the junction left unmatched. CDR1 is SGHDT, CDR2 YYEEEE, per germline.

This chain uses TRBV19 with TRBJ2-1, with 12 nucleotides matching TRBD2. The J segment lost 0 bases and the V segment lost 3 bases, leaving 9 bases of the junction unmatched. The CDR3 sequence is 19 residues long. In germline, CDR1 is LNHDA, CDR2 SQIVND (reference sequence). The CDR3, as DNA: TGTGCCAGTAGTATTGGCGGGACTAGCGGGTTAAGCTCCTACAATGAGCAGTTCTTC. Protein product: CASSIGGTSGLSSYNEQFF. The whole variable domain, remainder taken from reference TRBV19 and TRBJ2-1, is DGGITQSPKYLFRKEGQNVTLSCEQNLNHDAMYWYRQDPGQGLRLIYYSQIVNDFQKGDIAEGYSVSREKKESFPLTVTSAQKNPTAFYLCASSIGGTSGLSSYNEQFFGPGTRLTVL.